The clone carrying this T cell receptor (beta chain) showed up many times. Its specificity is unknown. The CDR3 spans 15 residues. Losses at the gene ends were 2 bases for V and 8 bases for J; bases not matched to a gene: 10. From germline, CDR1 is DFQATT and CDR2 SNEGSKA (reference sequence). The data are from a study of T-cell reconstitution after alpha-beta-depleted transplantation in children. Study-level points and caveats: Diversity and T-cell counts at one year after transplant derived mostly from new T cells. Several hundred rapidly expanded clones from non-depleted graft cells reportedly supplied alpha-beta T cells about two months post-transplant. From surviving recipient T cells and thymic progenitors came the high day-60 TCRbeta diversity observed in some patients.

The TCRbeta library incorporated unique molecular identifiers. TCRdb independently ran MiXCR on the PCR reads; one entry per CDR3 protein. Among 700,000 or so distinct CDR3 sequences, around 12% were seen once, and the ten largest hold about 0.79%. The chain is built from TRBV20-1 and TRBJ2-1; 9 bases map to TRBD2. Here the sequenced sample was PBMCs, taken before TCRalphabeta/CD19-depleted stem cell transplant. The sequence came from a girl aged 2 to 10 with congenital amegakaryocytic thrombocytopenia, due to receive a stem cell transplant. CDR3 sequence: CSARLAGGPFHEQFF. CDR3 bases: TGCAGTGCTAGATTGGCGGGAGGGCCTTTCCATGAGCAGTTCTTC.